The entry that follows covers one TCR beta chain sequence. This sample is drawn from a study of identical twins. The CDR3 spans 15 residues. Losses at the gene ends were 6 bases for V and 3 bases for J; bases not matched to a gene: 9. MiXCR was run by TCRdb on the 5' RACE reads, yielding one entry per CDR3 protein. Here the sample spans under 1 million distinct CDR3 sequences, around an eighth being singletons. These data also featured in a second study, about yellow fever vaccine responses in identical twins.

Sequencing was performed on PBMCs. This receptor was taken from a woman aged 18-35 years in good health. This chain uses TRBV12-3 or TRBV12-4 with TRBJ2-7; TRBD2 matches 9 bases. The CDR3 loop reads CASSQLSSGNYEQYF. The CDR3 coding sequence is TGTGCCAGCAGCCAGTTGTCTAGCGGGAACTACGAGCAGTACTTC.